What follows describes a single T cell receptor (beta chain). The CDR3 length is 17 residues. Trimming pared 0 bases from V and 1 base from J, leaving 15 bases between. CDR1 is SGHVS, CDR2 FNYEAQ, per germline. This sample is drawn from a study of PD-1 blockade in classical Hodgkin lymphoma. Method: immunoSEQ multiplex PCR; TCRdb's copy keeps in-frame clones and lacks some. Among about 61,000 clones listed, around 89% were seen once. There was relapse after autologous stem cell transplantation in every patient, and there was variation in brentuximab vedotin exposure. Each best response was a complete response, a partial response or progressive disease.

The source of this sequence is a human donor with classical Hodgkin lymphoma. The sequencing here drew on peripheral blood mononuclear cells (PBMCs), taken at baseline. The chain couples TRBV7-6 to TRBJ2-5; D perhaps matches TRBD2 (5 bases). In DNA form, the CDR3 reads TGTGCCAGCAGCTTAGCGTCGTCTAGCTTCACCCAAGAGACCCAGTACTTC. Encoded protein: CASSLASSSFTQETQYF.